This TCR beta chain was found in a study of radiation and T cells in renal cell carcinoma. Described time point: blood 2 weeks post-SBRT. The treatment is: 15 Gy SBRT to primary tumor, nephrectomy 4 weeks later. After SBRT, blood was collected at 2 and 4 weeks, plus baseline. This clone has only one observation. The protocol was immunoSEQ multiplex PCR, while the TCRdb copy is restricted to in-frame clones and leaves out a portion. The sample consists of tens of thousands of clones, 80% to 90% of them appearing once. This TCR was recovered from a woman between 45 and 65 years old with renal cell carcinoma. The sample in question was blood, obtained from a patient whose treatment included radiotherapy and nephrectomy.

CDR3 bases: TGTGCCAGCAGCTTGGGGTTCGGGACGGATGGCTACACCTTC. Translating gives CASSLGFGTDGYTF. The chain employs TRBV5-6 and TRBJ1-2, with D tentatively TRBD1 (5 bases). The CDR3 loop spans 14 amino acids. Trimming stripped 0 bases from V and 6 bases from J, with 12 bases between. CDR1 and CDR2 from the germline V gene are SGHDT and YYEEEE.